Shown below are 20 T cell receptor beta chains from a single sample sequenced in a study of T cell responses to AZD1222 COVID-19 vaccine. Produced via immunoSEQ multiplex PCR; TCRdb's table is partial and in-frame only. Seen here are more than 140,000 clones, about 87% observed once, and the top ten hold approximately 2.3%. The sample in question was peripheral blood, obtained on day 0 of AZD1222 vaccination. These receptors came from an adult in good health.

This clone has a single count. The chain is built from TRBV11-3 and TRBJ1-2, with no clear D. Germline-derived CDR1 and CDR2 are SGHNT and YENEEA. The CDR3 consists of 14 residues. V lost 5 bases and J lost 7, with 17 bases in between. The CDR3 protein is CASSPFDSSVGYTF. The CDR3 bases are TGTGCCAGCAGCCCTTTCGACTCCAGCGTTGGCTACACCTTC. The full variable domain, its missing parts supplied by reference TRBV11-3 and TRBJ1-2, is EAGVVQSPRYKIIEKKQPVAFWCNPISGHNTLYWYLQNLGQGPELLIRYENEEAVDDSQLPKDRFSAERLKGVDSTLKIQPAELGDSAVYLCASSPFDSSVGYTFGSGTRLTVV.

V and J are TRBV9 and TRBJ2-5; D perhaps matches TRBD2 (7 bases). Germline V gene sequence: CDR1 SGDLS, CDR2 YYNGEE. With 0 bases removed from V and 5 bases from J, the gap between germline ends came to 20 bases. The CDR3 spans 17 residues. The CDR3 protein is CASSVGGGGRARETQYF. CDR3 coding DNA: TGTGCCAGCAGCGTAGGGGGGGGCGGGCGAGCCCGGGAGACCCAGTACTTC.

The chain combines TRBV25-1 with TRBJ2-1; D not certain. This CDR3 region has 13 residues. Germline V gives CDR1 MGHDK, CDR2 SYGVNS. Trimming cost V 3 bases and J 11 bases, with 14 bases left between them. This CDR3 is CASSDLRLGKQFF. In DNA, the CDR3 is TGTGCCAGCAGTGACCTCCGATTAGGGAAGCAGTTCTTC.

The J gene is TRBJ2-1, the V gene TRBV7-9; D perhaps matches TRBD1 (6 bases). V dropped 3 bases and J dropped 9 bases, with 15 bases sitting between them. In germline, CDR1 is SEHNR, CDR2 FQNEAQ (reference sequence). The CDR3 totals 14 residues. The CDR3 sequence: CASSFVLGQFEQFF. The CDR3 region has the DNA TGTGCCAGCAGCTTTGTACTCGGACAGTTTGAGCAGTTCTTC. Combining the CDR3 with reference TRBV7-9 and TRBJ2-1 gives the whole variable domain DTGVSQNPRHKITKRGQNVTFRCDPISEHNRLYWYRQTLGQGPEFLTYFQNEAQLEKSRLLSDRFSAERPKGSFSTLEIQRTEQGDSAMYLCASSFVLGQFEQFFGPGTRLTVL.

The chain combines TRBV5-1 with TRBJ2-3; 7 bases agree with TRBD2. CDR3 length equals 17 residues. CDR1 is SGHRS, CDR2 YFSETQ, per germline. With V trimmed by 2 bases and J by 3 bases, 12 bases remained unmatched. The CDR3 nucleotides are TGCGCCAGCAGCTTTGGGGGAGGGCCCGGAATGACAGATACGCAGTATTTT. Protein: CASSFGGGPGMTDTQYF.

V usage is TRBV30 and J usage is TRBJ1-3; D gene ambiguous. The CDR3 is 15 residues long. Trimming removed 3 bases at V and 0 bases at J, with 12 bases between. CDR1 and CDR2 (germline): GTSNPN, SVGIG (reference sequence). CDR3 in amino acids: CAWRVTPSSGNTIYF. CDR3 nucleotides: TGTGCCTGGAGGGTCACACCGAGCTCTGGAAACACCATATATTTT.

Comment on this clone: A junction end diverges from the germline sequence, so it may reflect a read error. The chain uses TRBV7-2 and TRBJ1-6; TRBD1 matches at 11 bases. CDR3 length: 16 residues. Germline V gives CDR1 SGHTA, CDR2 FQGNSA. The CDR3 region is CASSLAGTGGHSPLHF. CDR3 nucleotide sequence: TGTGCCAGCAGTTTAGCCGGGACAGGGGGGCATTCACCCCTCCACTTT. The whole variable domain, remainder taken from reference TRBV7-2 and TRBJ1-6, is GAGVSQSPSNKVTEKGKDVELRCDPISGHTALYWYRQSLGQGLEFLIYFQGNSAPDKSGLPSDRFSAERTGGSVSTLTIQRTQQEDSAVYLCASSLAGTGGHSPLHFGNGTRLTVT.

The genes are TRBV6-1 and TRBJ1-2, with TRBD1 as a possible D gene (5 bases). Germline V lookup: CDR1 MNHNS, CDR2 SASEGT. The CDR3 sequence is 14 residues long. V lost 2 bases, J lost 13 bases, and 20 bases lay in between. CDR3 in amino acids: CASSEWGLPWCCTF. In DNA form, the CDR3 reads TGTGCCAGCAGTGAATGGGGACTTCCGTGGTGCTGCACCTTC.

The V and J genes are TRBV5-4 and TRBJ2-5, with no clear D. The germline V gene has CDR1 SGHNT and CDR2 YYREEE (reference sequence). CDR3 length: 15 amino acids. V gave up 2 bases and J gave up 4 bases, with 15 bases separating them. The CDR3 spells CASSLKGLKGETQYF. The CDR3 DNA sequence: TGTGCCAGCAGCTTAAAAGGGCTAAAGGGAGAGACCCAGTACTTC.

This chain connects TRBV7-2 to TRBJ2-5; no definite D call. Trimming shortened V by 2 bases and J by 5 bases, and 9 bases separated the two germline ends. Germline CDR1 and CDR2: SGHTA and FQGNSA. The CDR3 covers 13 residues. CDR3 in amino acids: CASSLKVGETQYF. DNA for the CDR3: TGTGCCAGCAGCTTAAAAGTGGGCGAGACCCAGTACTTC.

This clone occurred once. The rearrangement uses TRBV15 and TRBJ1-1; D is unresolved. Between the trimmed V and J ends, which lost 0 bases and 0 bases, there was a span of 2 bases. The CDR3 runs to 13 residues. The V gene's germline CDR1 is LNHNV and CDR2 YYDKDF (reference sequence). For the CDR3, the DNA is TGTGCCACCAGCAGAGATATGAACACTGAAGCTTTCTTT. Translation gives CATSRDMNTEAFF.

The chain is built from TRBV27 and TRBJ1-6; 9 nucleotides align to TRBD1. CDR3 length: 17 residues. V lost 4 bases, J lost 4 bases, and 8 bases stayed unmatched. Germline V gives CDR1 MNHEY, CDR2 SMNVEV (reference sequence). Written as DNA, the CDR3 is TGTGCCAGCAGTTCGCGGACAGGGGCGGCGTATAATTCACCCCTCCACTTT. Translating gives CASSSRTGAAYNSPLHF.

The chain joins TRBV5-1 to TRBJ1-1; D ambiguous. Germline CDR1 reads SGHRS; CDR2 reads YFSETQ. This CDR3 is built from 14 residues. The V end was cut by 0 bases, the J end by 6 bases, with 12 bases between. The CDR3 spells CASSLDAFSAEAFF. The DNA for the CDR3 is TGCGCCAGCAGCTTGGACGCCTTCTCGGCTGAAGCTTTCTTT. Together with reference TRBV5-1 and TRBJ1-1, the CDR3 gives the full variable domain: KAGVTQTPRYLIKTRGQQVTLSCSPISGHRSVSWYQQTPGQGLQFLFEYFSETQRNKGNFPGRFSGRQFSNSRSEMNVSTLELGDSALYLCASSLDAFSAEAFFGQGTRLTVV.

The chain is built from TRBV7-2 and TRBJ2-7, with a tentative D call TRBD1 (5 bases). This CDR3 has 13 residues. The germline gives CDR1 SGHTA, CDR2 FQGNSA. Trimming shortened V by 4 bases and J by 4 bases, and 11 bases separated the two germline ends. The DNA of the CDR3 is TGTGCCAGCAGCTCAGGTAGGGGATACGAGCAGTACTTC. Translated: CASSSGRGYEQYF.

This chain connects TRBV6-2 or TRBV6-3 to TRBJ2-3; TRBD2 aligns across 13 bases. The length of the CDR3 is 16 residues. CDR1 MNHEY and CDR2 SVGEGT come from the germline V gene. V gave up 4 bases and J gave up 7 bases; unmatched junction bases: 8. CDR3 residues: CASSWSAGLAGNTQYF. The CDR3 DNA reads as TGTGCCAGCAGTTGGTCTGCGGGACTAGCGGGAAATACGCAGTATTTT.

The rearrangement links TRBV5-5 to TRBJ1-2; unclear D gene. Per the germline V gene, CDR1 is SGHKS and CDR2 is YYEKEE (reference sequence). The CDR3 is 13 residues long. Trimming left V 6 bases short and J 6 bases short, with 15 bases between. The CDR3 coding sequence is TGTGCCAGCACCCTGGTACAAGTCCATGGCTACACCTTC. It codes for CASTLVQVHGYTF.

This rearrangement joins TRBV27 to TRBJ1-5, with D uncertain. V lost 7 bases, J lost 7 bases, and 23 bases lay in between. The V gene's germline CDR1 is MNHEY and CDR2 SMNVEV (reference sequence). The CDR3 consists of 16 residues. The CDR3 loop reads CASKKIAGGSGQPQHF. CDR3 DNA: TGTGCCAGCAAAAAAATCGCCGGTGGAAGCGGACAGCCCCAGCATTTT.

This chain joins TRBV7-9 and TRBJ2-7; the match to TRBD1 covers 7 bases. This CDR3 is built from 13 residues. V gave up 5 bases and J gave up 6 bases; unmatched junction bases: 7. Germline CDR1 reads SEHNR; CDR2 reads FQNEAQ (reference sequence). The CDR3, as DNA: TGTGCCAGCAGCCCCCCCGACAGGGTCGAGCAGTACTTC. Translating it yields CASSPPDRVEQYF.

This sequence joins TRBV5-1 and TRBJ1-1; a possible D gene is TRBD1 (5 bases). V lost 2 bases and J lost 0, with 11 bases in between. CDR3 length equals 15 residues. Germline V CDR1 and CDR2: SGHRS, YFSETQ. The CDR3 DNA reads as TGCGCCAGCAGCTTCTTTGACAGCATGAACACTGAAGCTTTCTTT. This gives the protein CASSFFDSMNTEAFF.

This sequence joins TRBV2 and TRBJ1-6; 8 bases are a match to TRBD1. The V and J ends lost 8 bases and 6 bases, in that order; junction bases with no gene match: 9. The CDR3 consists of 15 residues. In germline, CDR1 is SNHLY, CDR2 FYNNEI. CDR3 residues: CASRRTGNSNSPLHF. In DNA, the CDR3 is TGTGCCAGCCGACGGACAGGGAACAGTAATTCACCCCTCCACTTT.